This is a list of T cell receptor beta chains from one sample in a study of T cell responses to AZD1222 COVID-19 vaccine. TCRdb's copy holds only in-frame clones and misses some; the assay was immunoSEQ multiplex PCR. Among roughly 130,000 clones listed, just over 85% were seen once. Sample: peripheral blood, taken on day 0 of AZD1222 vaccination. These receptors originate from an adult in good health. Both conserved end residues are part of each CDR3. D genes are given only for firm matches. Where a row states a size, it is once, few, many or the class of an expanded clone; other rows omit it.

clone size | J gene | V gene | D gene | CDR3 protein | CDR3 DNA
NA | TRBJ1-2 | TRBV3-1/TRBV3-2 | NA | CASSQGQVRLHHGYTF | TGTGCCAGCAGCCAAGGGCAGGTACGGCTTCATCATGGCTACACCTTC
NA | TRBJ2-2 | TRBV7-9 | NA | CASSLAHSPMELFF | TGTGCCAGCAGCTTAGCGCACAGCCCCATGGAGCTGTTTTTT
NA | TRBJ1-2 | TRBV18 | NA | CASSDKKAVSYGYTF | TGTGCCAGCTCAGATAAGAAGGCCGTGTCCTATGGCTACACCTTC
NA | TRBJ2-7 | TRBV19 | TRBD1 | CASRDPGTGTSEQYF | TGTGCCAGTAGGGACCCCGGGACAGGGACCTCCGAGCAGTACTTC
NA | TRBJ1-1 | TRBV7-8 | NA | CASSLATLSTEAFF | TGTGCCAGCAGCTTAGCAACCCTGAGCACTGAAGCTTTCTTT
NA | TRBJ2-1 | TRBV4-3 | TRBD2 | CASSWSGGAYNEQFF | TGCGCCAGCAGCTGGAGCGGGGGGGCCTACAATGAGCAGTTCTTC
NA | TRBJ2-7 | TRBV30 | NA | CAWSSGTGYEQYF | TGTGCCTGGAGTAGCGGGACAGGCTACGAGCAGTACTTC
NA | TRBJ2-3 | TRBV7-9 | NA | CASSLRRRQSTDTQYF | TGTGCCAGCAGCTTGCGGAGGCGACAGAGCACAGATACGCAGTATTTT
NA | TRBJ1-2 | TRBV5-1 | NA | CASSLVPGATAGYTF | TGCGCCAGCAGCTTGGTGCCAGGGGCTACGGCCGGCTACACCTTC
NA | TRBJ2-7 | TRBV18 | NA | CASSPPRTASRDYEQYF | TGTGCCAGCTCACCACCGAGGACCGCCAGCCGAGACTACGAGCAGTACTTC
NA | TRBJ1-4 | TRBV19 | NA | CASSPLSVATNEKLFF | TGTGCCAGTAGTCCACTATCAGTTGCAACTAATGAAAAACTGTTTTTT
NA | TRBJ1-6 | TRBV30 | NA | CAWAGDGSPLHF | TGTGCCTGGGCAGGGGATGGTTCACCCCTCCACTTT
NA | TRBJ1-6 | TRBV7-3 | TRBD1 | CASSTGVNSPLHF | TGTGCCAGCAGCACAGGGGTTAATTCACCCCTCCACTTT
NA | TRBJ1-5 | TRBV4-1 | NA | CASSHLLGGGQPQHF | TGCGCCAGCAGCCACTTGTTGGGGGGCGGTCAGCCCCAGCATTTT
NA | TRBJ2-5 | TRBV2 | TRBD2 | CASPGLAASETQYF | TGTGCCAGTCCGGGACTAGCGGCCTCAGAGACCCAGTACTTC
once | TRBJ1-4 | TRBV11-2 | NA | CASSPRTTPNEKLFF | TGTGCCAGCAGCCCGCGGACAACCCCTAATGAAAAACTGTTTTTT
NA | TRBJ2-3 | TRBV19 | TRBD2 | CASTTAGTSGRNTQYF | TGTGCCAGTACCACGGCCGGGACTAGCGGAAGAAATACGCAGTATTTT
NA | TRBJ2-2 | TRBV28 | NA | CASSPINTGELFF | TGTGCCAGCAGTCCAATTAACACCGGGGAGCTGTTTTTT
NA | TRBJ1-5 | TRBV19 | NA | CASGKGRAYSNQPQHF | TGTGCCAGTGGCAAGGGGCGAGCTTATAGCAATCAGCCCCAGCATTTT
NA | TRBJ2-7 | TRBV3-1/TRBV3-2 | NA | CASSQALDYEQYF | TGTGCCAGCAGCCAAGCCCTAGACTACGAGCAGTACTTC
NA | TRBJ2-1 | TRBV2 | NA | CASSEAGLPMGQFF | TGTGCCAGCAGTGAAGCGGGCCTACCTATGGGTCAGTTCTTC
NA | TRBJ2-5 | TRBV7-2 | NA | CASSLSHTYREKETQYF | TGTGCCAGCAGCTTATCCCATACGTACAGGGAGAAAGAGACCCAGTACTTC
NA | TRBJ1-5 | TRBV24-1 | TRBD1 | CATSDGQGAQPQHF | TGTGCCACCAGTGATGGACAGGGGGCTCAGCCCCAGCATTTT
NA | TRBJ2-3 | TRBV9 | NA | CASSAVGGSTDTQYF | TGTGCCAGCAGCGCCGTCGGGGGAAGCACAGATACGCAGTATTTT
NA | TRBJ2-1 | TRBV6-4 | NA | CASSVRGGSDEQFF | TGTGCCAGCAGTGTGAGGGGGGGGTCGGATGAGCAGTTCTTC